These T cell receptor beta chains were read from a single sample in a study of T cells in Graves' hyperthyroidism and ophthalmopathy. TCRdb reprocessed the multiplex PCR reads with MiXCR, giving one entry per CDR3 protein. In the table there are hundreds of thousands of distinct CDR3 sequences, approximately 17% of which are singletons. Sequenced material: blood. The source of these receptors is a woman between 18 and 30 years old with Graves' ophthalmopathy. CDR3s include the opening cysteine and the closing phenylalanine or tryptophan. D genes are given only for firm matches. The size field is filled for only some rows; it gives once, few, many or a size class.

clone size,CDR3 length,V gene,D gene,J gene,CDR3 DNA,CDR3 protein
few,16,TRBV14,TRBD1,TRBJ2-3,TGTGCCAGCAGCCACTTACAGGGGTCTCGAGGTCGTACGCAGTATTTT,CASSHLQGSRGRTQYF
many,13,TRBV27,-,TRBJ2-1,TGTGCCAGCAGTCTCGACAGTTTCAATGAGCAGTTCTTC,CASSLDSFNEQFF
many,19,TRBV28,TRBD1,TRBJ1-2,TGTGCCAGCAGTTCATGGTTTGAGGGACAGGGGGCGACCGGCTATGGCTACACCTTC,CASSSWFEGQGATGYGYTF
few,15,TRBV27,-,TRBJ2-6,TGTGCCAGCAAAAACTCCGTTTCTGGGGCCAACGTCCTGACTTTC,CASKNSVSGANVLTF
-,21,TRBV25-1,-,TRBJ1-1,TGTGCCAGCAGTGAATTCCCTATTGTAGGGGGAGGCAGATCGTGGGACACTGAAGCTTTCTTT,CASSEFPIVGGGRSWDTEAFF
many,14,TRBV6-2/TRBV6-3,-,TRBJ1-1,TGTGCCAGCAGTTACCCGGATAGTGGGCCTGAAGCTTTCTTT,CASSYPDSGPEAFF
-,18,TRBV5-4,-,TRBJ2-1,TGTGCCAGCAGCTTGGCCAGGACAAGGCGGGCTCTCTACAATGAGCAGTTCTTC,CASSLARTRRALYNEQFF
many,16,TRBV28,TRBD2,TRBJ2-1,TGTGCCAGCACCCAAAGGGGACTAGAGGCCTACAATGAGCAGTTCTTC,CASTQRGLEAYNEQFF
-,14,TRBV9,-,TRBJ2-1,TGTGCCAGCAGCGCAGCTACGACCGGCAATGAGCAGTTCTTC,CASSAATTGNEQFF
many,12,TRBV7-9,-,TRBJ2-7,TGTGCCAGCAGTTTAAGGCCCTACGAGCAGTACTTC,CASSLRPYEQYF
few,16,TRBV4-1,-,TRBJ2-2,TGCGCCAGCAGCCAAGAGGGGCAGATGAACACCGGGGAGCTGTTTTTT,CASSQEGQMNTGELFF
many,17,TRBV6-2/TRBV6-3,TRBD2,TRBJ2-3,TGTGCCAGCAGTTCGAAATGGACTAGCGGGAGTTTGGATACGCAGTATTTT,CASSSKWTSGSLDTQYF
few,14,TRBV20-1,-,TRBJ1-3,TGCAGTGCTACGCAGGGCAGCTCTGGAAACACCATATATTTT,CSATQGSSGNTIYF
many,16,TRBV27,TRBD2,TRBJ2-3,TGTGCCAGCAGTTTAGGGACTAGCGGGAGCGCAGATACGCAGTATTTT,CASSLGTSGSADTQYF
-,14,TRBV7-8,-,TRBJ2-7,TGTGCCAGCAGCAGCCTGACTAGTTCCTACGAGCAGTACTTC,CASSSLTSSYEQYF
many,15,TRBV7-2,-,TRBJ2-3,TGTGCCAGCAGCTTAGACAGGGAGGCCGGCGATACGCAGTATTTT,CASSLDREAGDTQYF
many,14,TRBV28,-,TRBJ1-1,TGTGCCAGCATTGTCGGGGATATGAACACTGAAGCTTTCTTT,CASIVGDMNTEAFF
many,13,TRBV7-8,-,TRBJ1-5,TGTGCCAGCAGCTTAGGCCCGGGTCAGCCCCAGCATTTT,CASSLGPGQPQHF
many,15,TRBV27,TRBD2,TRBJ2-1,TGTGCCAGCAGTTTTCGGCTAGCGGGAGAGGAGGAGCAGTTCTTC,CASSFRLAGEEEQFF
-,11,TRBV11-2,-,TRBJ2-3,TGTGCCAGCAGCAACCCCTATGGGCAGTATTTT,CASSNPYGQYF
many,19,TRBV28,-,TRBJ2-3,TGTGCCAGCAGTCCCCTCAAGTGGGGTCTGTTTGCACACACAGATACGCAGTATTTT,CASSPLKWGLFAHTDTQYF
-,16,TRBV9,-,TRBJ1-6,TGTGCCAGCAGCGTAGGACTCCAGGGCTTGGATTCACCCCTCCACTTT,CASSVGLQGLDSPLHF
-,16,TRBV5-1,TRBD2,TRBJ2-3,TGCGCCAGCAGCCCAGAGACTAGCGGCTACACAGATACGCAGTATTTT,CASSPETSGYTDTQYF
few,11,TRBV29-1,-,TRBJ2-5,TGCAGCGTTGAAGATCAGGAGACCCAGTACTTC,CSVEDQETQYF
many,14,TRBV5-1,-,TRBJ2-1,TGCGCCAGCAGAGGGGGGTTGGCGGAGCATGAGCAGTTCTTC,CASRGGLAEHEQFF
many,14,TRBV7-2,-,TRBJ1-5,TGTGCCAGCAGCTTAGTGAGCGGGTATCAGCCCCAGCATTTT,CASSLVSGYQPQHF
-,14,TRBV10-3,-,TRBJ1-1,TGTGCCATCAAAGGTCCAGCCATGAACACTGAAGCTTTCTTT,CAIKGPAMNTEAFF
-,13,TRBV30,-,TRBJ1-1,TGTGCCTGGAGACTGGGAAGTAACACTGAAGCTTTCTTT,CAWRLGSNTEAFF
few,17,TRBV20-1,-,TRBJ2-1,TGCAGTGCCCTGGATCGTTCCGGACCGAGCCACTACAATGAGCAGTTCTTC,CSALDRSGPSHYNEQFF
few,10,TRBV29-1,-,TRBJ1-1,TGCAGCGTTGACGCCGGTGAAGCTTTCTTT,CSVDAGEAFF
-,13,TRBV5-1,-,TRBJ2-5,TGCGCCAGCAATCAGGGCGTTCAAGAGACCCAGTACTTC,CASNQGVQETQYF
-,14,TRBV9,TRBD1,TRBJ1-6,TGTGCCAGCAGCGTAAGTCAGGGGGGATCACCCCTCCACTTT,CASSVSQGGSPLHF
many,17,TRBV4-2,-,TRBJ1-2,TGTGCCAGCAGCCAAGAGGTACCCTGGGACGGCGGCTATGGCTACACCTTC,CASSQEVPWDGGYGYTF
many,14,TRBV7-9,TRBD1,TRBJ1-6,TGTGCCAGCAGTCCCACAGGGGGCGGTTCACCCCTCCACTTT,CASSPTGGGSPLHF
-,18,TRBV10-2,TRBD1,TRBJ2-6,TGCGCCAGCAGTGAGTCGACAGGGGGCATGGGTGGGGCCAACGTCCTGACTTTC,CASSESTGGMGGANVLTF
many,16,TRBV7-8,-,TRBJ1-1,TGTGCCAGCAGCTTAGGTCGGCCAGGGTTAAACACTGAAGCTTTCTTT,CASSLGRPGLNTEAFF
many,14,TRBV7-2,-,TRBJ2-7,TGTGCCAGCAGCCAGGGACTGGGCTCCTACGAGCAGTACTTC,CASSQGLGSYEQYF
few,15,TRBV7-2,TRBD2,TRBJ2-7,TGTGCCAGCAGCCTAAGCGGGGGGAAGCTCCACGAGCAGTACTTC,CASSLSGGKLHEQYF
many,19,TRBV6-1,-,TRBJ2-6,TGTGCCAGCTCCAACAGGGCCAACTCTTCACCTTCTGGGGCCAACGTCCTGACTTTC,CASSNRANSSPSGANVLTF
-,15,TRBV24-1,TRBD1,TRBJ2-6,TGTGCCACCACCTCAGGGGGCTCTGGGGCCAACGTCCTGACTTTC,CATTSGGSGANVLTF
few,12,TRBV27,-,TRBJ1-2,TGTGCCACCACTCCCAGGGACTATGGCTACACCTTC,CATTPRDYGYTF
few,15,TRBV4-2,-,TRBJ1-2,TGTGCCAGCAGCCAGGGGGCCGGGGGCTTAAGTGGCTACACCTTC,CASSQGAGGLSGYTF
many,14,TRBV7-2,TRBD2,TRBJ2-7,TGTGCCAGCAGCAATAGCGGGAGTGGGTACGAGCAGTACTTC,CASSNSGSGYEQYF
many,15,TRBV20-1,-,TRBJ1-6,TGCAGTGCGAAAGGGGGTGAGGGGGATCATTCACCCCTCCACTTT,CSAKGGEGDHSPLHF
many,15,TRBV6-1,-,TRBJ2-1,TGTGCCAGCAGTGAGACGGGTTTCTCCTACAATGAGCAGTTCTTC,CASSETGFSYNEQFF
many,13,TRBV7-3,-,TRBJ2-1,TGTGCCAGCAGTTTCGGACCCAACAATGAGCAGTTCTTC,CASSFGPNNEQFF
many,15,TRBV28,TRBD1,TRBJ1-2,TGTGCCAGCAGTTTCCAGGGGGCTCCGTATGGAGGCTACACCTTC,CASSFQGAPYGGYTF